The present T cell receptor (beta chain) was sequenced within a study of blood T cell repertoires in COVID-19. Study at large: Whether acute or convalescent, the COVID-19 samples came from the United States, Italy and Spain. In each case, the material was cDNA or gDNA derived from T cells, B-cell-depleted T cells, or PBMCs.

As processed by the authors: How many nucleated cells were present was estimated from reference gene primer amplification. Using immunoSEQ multiplex PCR, the repertoire was profiled, and TCRdb retains in-frame clones only, with some absent. D and trimming were read from the DNA, whereas the V and J calls and clone size are those reported in that table. Among 100,000 to 150,000 clones listed, about 82% were seen once. The CDR3 length is 14 residues. V was pared by 4 bases and J by 4 bases, with 13 bases between. From germline, CDR1 is MNHNY and CDR2 SVGAGI (reference sequence). Input material: peripheral blood. This sequence joins TRBV6-6 and TRBJ1-1; a possible D gene is TRBD1 (6 bases). The receptor was derived from a human donor in a cohort sampled during active COVID-19. CDR3 sequence reads: CASSSITGLTEAFF. CDR3 DNA: TGTGCCAGCAGTTCCATAACAGGGCTCACTGAAGCTTTCTTT.